The 9 T cell receptor beta chains presented below share a single source sample, sequenced in a study of cytomegalovirus exposure and HLA in healthy donors. Some clones are missing from TCRdb's copy, which holds only in-frame ones; the method was immunoSEQ multiplex PCR. The data show over 250,000 clones, with 86% seen just once and 1% held by the top ten. Sequenced sample: PBMCs. All receptors derive from a woman between 18 and 30 years old in good health and CMV-seronegative.

The CDR3 DNA sequence: TGCGCCAGCAGCTTGGCCCAAACTAGCGGACCAGAGACCCAGTACTTC. Its protein product is CASSLAQTSGPETQYF. This chain links TRBV5-1 with TRBJ2-5; 8 nucleotides align to TRBD2. V trimming: 0 bases; J trimming: 4 bases; junction bases outside the gene matches: 8. CDR3 length: 16 amino acids. Looked up from germline, CDR1 is SGHRS and CDR2 is YFSETQ.

This clone was counted a few times. The rearrangement joins TRBV7-9 to TRBJ1-5; D remains ambiguous. This CDR3 comprises 15 residues. Germline V gene sequence: CDR1 SEHNR, CDR2 FQNEAQ (reference sequence). The V gene lost 4 bases and the J gene lost 6 bases, with 16 bases spanning the gap. CDR3 nucleotide sequence: TGTGCCAGCAGCTGGGGTGAGGGCGACGGTCAGCCCCAGCATTTT. Translation: CASSWGEGDGQPQHF.

The V and J genes are TRBV7-9 and TRBJ1-5, with 7 bases fitting TRBD1. The trim removed 2 bases at V and 2 bases at J, leaving 3 bases unmatched. The CDR3 is 15 amino acids. Germline-derived CDR1 and CDR2 are SEHNR and FQNEAQ (reference sequence). The CDR3 coding sequence is TGTGCCAGCAGCTTAAAGGGGGCCGGCAATCAGCCCCAGCATTTT. Translation: CASSLKGAGNQPQHF.

In its sample, this clone was seen once. V gene TRBV2 combines with J gene TRBJ1-1; tentatively, D is TRBD1 (6 bases). V lost 1 base to trimming and J lost 5 bases, with 8 bases between them. Germline-derived CDR1 and CDR2 are SNHLY and FYNNEI. The CDR3 extends over 13 amino acids. The chain's CDR3 is CASSEGTATEAFF. The DNA for the CDR3 is TGTGCCAGCAGTGAAGGGACAGCTACTGAAGCTTTCTTT. The complete variable domain, with remaining parts taken from reference TRBV2 and TRBJ1-1, reads EPEVTQTPSHQVTQMGQEVILRCVPISNHLYFYWYRQILGQKVEFLVSFYNNEISEKSEIFDDQFSVERPDGSNFTLKIRSTKLEDSAMYFCASSEGTATEAFFGQGTRLTVV.

The rearrangement uses TRBV15 and TRBJ1-5; D is possibly TRBD1 (5 bases). The CDR3 has 13 residues. V gave up 6 bases and J gave up 4 bases, with 10 bases separating them. The germline gives CDR1 LNHNV, CDR2 YYDKDF (reference sequence). CDR3 DNA sequence: TGTGCCACCAGTTGGGGGGTGAATCAGCCCCAGCATTTT. This translates into CATSWGVNQPQHF.

J is TRBJ2-1 and V is TRBV4-1; 11 nucleotides align to TRBD2. The V and J ends lost 4 bases and 4 bases, in that order; junction bases with no gene match: 3. The CDR3 length is 15 residues. Per germline, CDR1 MGHRA and CDR2 YSYEKL. The CDR3 protein is CASSRRTSGYNEQFF. The CDR3 bases are TGCGCCAGCAGCCGCCGGACTAGCGGGTACAATGAGCAGTTCTTC.

The chain has TRBV2 and TRBJ1-5, with D hard to call. Trimming removed 7 bases at V and 3 bases at J, with 7 bases between. The CDR3 extends over 12 amino acids. CDR1 and CDR2 (germline): SNHLY, FYNNEI. CDR3 coding DNA: TGTGCCAGCACGGTCAACAATCAGCCCCAGCATTTT. Translating it yields CASTVNNQPQHF.

This sequence joins TRBV7-3 and TRBJ1-1; TRBD1 aligns across 7 bases. The CDR3 consists of 14 residues. The ends lost 4 bases at V and 1 base at J; junction bases unmatched: 3. Per germline, CDR1 SGHTA and CDR2 FQGTGA. This chain's CDR3 is CASSSSGGNTEAFF. The CDR3 DNA follows: TGTGCCAGCAGCTCGTCAGGGGGGAACACTGAAGCTTTCTTT.

This clone occurred once. The chain employs TRBV29-1 and TRBJ1-5; perhaps TRBD1 as D (5 bases). CDR3 length: 15 residues. Germline V gene sequence: CDR1 SQVTM, CDR2 ANQGSEA. V was pared by 2 bases and J by 0 bases, with 11 bases between. The CDR3 nucleotides are TGCAGCGTTGAATTTGGGGGGGGTAGCAATCAGCCCCAGCATTTT. As protein: CSVEFGGGSNQPQHF.